This is a list of T cell receptor beta chains from one sample in a study of T cells in Graves' hyperthyroidism and ophthalmopathy. TCRdb independently ran MiXCR on the multiplex PCR reads; one entry per CDR3 protein. The sample contains hundreds of thousands of distinct CDR3 sequences, around 20% of which appear only once. Sequencing was performed on blood. Receptor source: a man aged 45 to 65 with Graves' ophthalmopathy. Both conserved end residues are part of each CDR3. D genes are given only for firm matches. For some rows the clone size is stated as once, few or many, or as a class when expanded; others skip it.

TRBD2	TRBJ2-5	NA	TRBV7-3	TGTGCCAGCAGTCCCCCGCCCGGGGGGATCCTCTACTTC	CASSPPPGGILYF
NA	TRBJ2-1	many	TRBV3-1	TGTGCCAGCAGCCAGAGGGTCCTCCATGAGCAGTTCTTC	CASSQRVLHEQFF
NA	TRBJ2-1	few	TRBV28	TGTGCCAGCAGTTTGAACACTATATACAATGAGCAGTTCTTC	CASSLNTIYNEQFF
NA	TRBJ2-3	many	TRBV20-1	TGCAGTGCCCTGGGTGGAGGGAATACGCAGTATTTT	CSALGGGNTQYF
TRBD1	TRBJ1-1	NA	TRBV29-1	TGCAGCGTTGAAGATCTAAGGGGGCTATCTGAAGCTTTCTTT	CSVEDLRGLSEAFF
NA	TRBJ2-7	NA	TRBV6-5	TGTGCCAGCAGTTACCCGGGACTGCCGAGCTCCTACGAGCAGTACTTC	CASSYPGLPSSYEQYF
TRBD2	TRBJ2-1	NA	TRBV20-1	TGCAGTGCTCTCCAAGGAGCGGGAGGTTACAATGGGCAGTTCTTC	CSALQGAGGYNGQFF
NA	TRBJ1-2	few	TRBV4-1	TGCGCCAGCAGCCAAGATCGGGGCAGGGCCCTGACTAACTATGGCTACACCTTC	CASSQDRGRALTNYGYTF
TRBD1	TRBJ2-1	many	TRBV12-3/TRBV12-4	TGTGCCAGCAGAGGACAGGGAAACAATGAGCAGTTCTTC	CASRGQGNNEQFF
NA	TRBJ1-2	few	TRBV24-1	TGTGCCACCAGTGATTTTTCAGGGGACGGCTACACCTTC	CATSDFSGDGYTF
NA	TRBJ2-7	NA	TRBV6-1	TGTGCCAGCAGCTATAACCTGGGATACGAGCAGTACTTC	CASSYNLGYEQYF
NA	TRBJ2-2	NA	TRBV29-1	TGCAGCGTTTCAGTGAGGCGGGAAAGCGGGGAGCTGTTTTTT	CSVSVRRESGELFF
NA	TRBJ2-3	many	TRBV5-1	TGCGCCAGCAGCCCGACGGGTCATAGCACAGATACGCAGTATTTT	CASSPTGHSTDTQYF
TRBD1	TRBJ1-4	few	TRBV29-1	TGCAGCGTTCTAGGACAGGACGAAAAACTGTTTTTT	CSVLGQDEKLFF
TRBD2	TRBJ2-1	NA	TRBV7-3	TGTGCCAGCAGCAAAACGGGGACTAGCGGAGAAGAGCAGTTCTTC	CASSKTGTSGEEQFF
TRBD2	TRBJ2-7	NA	TRBV20-1	TGCAGTGCTAGAAGGGCTAGCGGGACCTACGAGCAGTACTTC	CSARRASGTYEQYF
TRBD2	TRBJ2-1	few	TRBV19	TGTGCCAGTAGGTCGGCCCGGGGGGATAGCAATGAGCAGTTCTTC	CASRSARGDSNEQFF
TRBD1	TRBJ2-1	many	TRBV7-2	TGTGCCAGCAGCATCCACAGGGGAAATGAGCAGTTCTTC	CASSIHRGNEQFF
TRBD1	TRBJ1-1	NA	TRBV5-4	TGTGCCAGCAGCACTAGGACAGGGCGAACTGAAGCTTTCTTT	CASSTRTGRTEAFF
NA	TRBJ1-2	NA	TRBV3-1	TGTGCCAGCAGCCAGGAACCGTATGGCTACACCTTC	CASSQEPYGYTF
TRBD1	TRBJ2-1	NA	TRBV9	TGTGCCAGCAGCGTAGGGGGTGGGACAGGGGCCTACAATGAGCAGTTCTTC	CASSVGGGTGAYNEQFF
NA	TRBJ2-7	NA	TRBV28	TGTGCCAGCAGTTTAACAGGTCCCTACGAGCAGTACTTC	CASSLTGPYEQYF
TRBD1	TRBJ1-5	NA	TRBV28	TGTGCCAGCAGTTTATCCCCCGCGACAGGGGGCTATAGAAGCAATCAGCCCCAGCATTTT	CASSLSPATGGYRSNQPQHF
NA	TRBJ1-3	many	TRBV11-3	TGTGCCAGCAGCTCCAGGGGTGAAGGAAACACCATATATTTT	CASSSRGEGNTIYF
NA	TRBJ2-1	many	TRBV3-1	TGTGCCAGCAGCCAAGAGGGAATGGCGCCCAATGAGCAGTTCTTC	CASSQEGMAPNEQFF
NA	TRBJ1-2	few	TRBV12-3/TRBV12-4	TGTGCCAGCACCCAGCGCCGAGGGAATGGCTACACCTTC	CASTQRRGNGYTF
NA	TRBJ2-1	NA	TRBV20-1	TGCAAGGGGGGGGAGTTCGGGGAACCCTACAATGAGCAGTTCTTC	CKGGEFGEPYNEQFF
TRBD1	TRBJ1-5	many	TRBV6-2/TRBV6-3	TGTGCCAGCAGCCCTAGGGGGCAGGGTGATCAGCCCCAGCATTTT	CASSPRGQGDQPQHF
TRBD1	TRBJ1-6	few	TRBV6-5	TGTGCCAGCAGTTACTCAGGGGACAGAGGGTCACCCCTCCACTTT	CASSYSGDRGSPLHF
TRBD2	TRBJ2-4	NA	TRBV10-2	TGCGCCAGCAGTGAGGGGGGTAGCGGGATAAAAAACATTCAGTACTTC	CASSEGGSGIKNIQYF
TRBD2	TRBJ2-7	NA	TRBV19	TGTGCCAGTAGTTCCTCCCTAGCGGGAGGGAGCTACGAGCAGTACTTC	CASSSSLAGGSYEQYF
NA	TRBJ2-5	NA	TRBV9	TGTGCCAGCAGCGCCGGGCAGGGTGGACCGGAGACCCAGTACTTC	CASSAGQGGPETQYF
TRBD1	TRBJ2-5	many	TRBV12-3/TRBV12-4	TGTGCCAGCAGTTTCCCCACAGGGGGAGAGACCCAGTACTTC	CASSFPTGGETQYF
NA	TRBJ2-7	NA	TRBV27	TGTGCCAGCAGTTTATTAGGGTCGACAGAGCAGTACTTC	CASSLLGSTEQYF
NA	TRBJ2-2	few	TRBV4-2	TGTGCCAGCAGCCAAGCTGAGCAGGCGGGGGAGCTGTTTTTT	CASSQAEQAGELFF
NA	TRBJ2-3	many	TRBV11-1	TGTGCCAGCAGCCAAAGATTTGGAGATACGCAGTATTTT	CASSQRFGDTQYF
NA	TRBJ2-4	few	TRBV11-1	TGTGCCAGCAGCCCCGCGACTAAAAACATTCAGTACTTC	CASSPATKNIQYF
NA	TRBJ2-5	few	TRBV4-2	TGTGCCAGCAGCCAAGAAGGGGCCAAGGGGTTGGAGACCCAGTACTTC	CASSQEGAKGLETQYF
NA	TRBJ2-1	many	TRBV24-1	TGTGCCACCAGAGATTCTGGCAGGGGAAGCTCCTACAATGAGCAGTTCTTC	CATRDSGRGSSYNEQFF
TRBD2	TRBJ2-5	few	TRBV28	TGTGCCAGCAATTCCCTAGCGGGAGCGGAGACCCAGTACTTC	CASNSLAGAETQYF
TRBD2	TRBJ2-5	many	TRBV2	TGTGCCAGCAGTGGAATAGCGGGAGGTGGGGAGACCCAGTACTTC	CASSGIAGGGETQYF
NA	TRBJ1-1	NA	TRBV27	TGTGCCAGCAGTTTATATGGGTACACTGAAGCTTTCTTT	CASSLYGYTEAFF
TRBD1	TRBJ1-1	many	TRBV2	TGTGCCAGCAGTGGGGACAGGTCTACCGAAGCTTTCTTT	CASSGDRSTEAFF
NA	TRBJ1-1	large	TRBV28	TGTGCCAGCAGCCCCTTGCGAGGGACAAGCCCGGGGCGGAACACTGAAGCTTTCTTT	CASSPLRGTSPGRNTEAFF
NA	TRBJ2-7	many	TRBV20-1	TGCAGTGCAAAGGAGATCGGCACCTACGAGCAGTACTTC	CSAKEIGTYEQYF
NA	TRBJ2-5	many	TRBV28	TGTGCCAGCAGTTTTTGGTATAGGGGAAGAGTAGAGACCCAGTACTTC	CASSFWYRGRVETQYF
TRBD2	TRBJ2-2	NA	TRBV5-1	TGCGCCAGCAGTTCGGGACTAGCGGGAGGAAGGACCGGGGAGCTGTTTTTT	CASSSGLAGGRTGELFF
NA	TRBJ1-2	few	TRBV15	TGTGCCACCAGCTTCCCGGACAGAGAAGGTGGCTACACCTTC	CATSFPDREGGYTF
NA	TRBJ2-7	many	TRBV12-3/TRBV12-4	TGTGCCAGCAGTTGGGGAGTTGGAAGGGGGGCCTACGAGCAGTACTTC	CASSWGVGRGAYEQYF
TRBD2	TRBJ2-5	many	TRBV20-1	TGCAGTGCTAGAGTTAGCGGGGCCCTCCAGACCCAGTACTTC	CSARVSGALQTQYF
TRBD1	TRBJ2-7	NA	TRBV15	TGTGCCACCAGCAGAGATCGTACAGGGGGGAAAAACGAGCAGTACTTC	CATSRDRTGGKNEQYF
NA	TRBJ2-1	NA	TRBV19	TGTGCCAGTAGTATAGGGGGGAGCGGCATATACAATGAGCAGTTCTTC	CASSIGGSGIYNEQFF
TRBD1	TRBJ2-2	many	TRBV2	TGTGCCAGGCGGACAGGGCCTTCCTTGAACACCGGGGAGCTGTTTTTT	CARRTGPSLNTGELFF
NA	TRBJ2-7	once	TRBV4-1	TGCGCCAGCAGCCTACAGCGAAACTACGAGCAGTACTTC	CASSLQRNYEQYF
NA	TRBJ2-2	few	TRBV2	TGTGCCAGTCACCTCAGCGACCTAGAGCTGTTTTTT	CASHLSDLELFF
NA	TRBJ2-5	many	TRBV3-1	TGTGCCAGCAGAAACGGCAGGGTTGAGACCCAGTACTTC	CASRNGRVETQYF